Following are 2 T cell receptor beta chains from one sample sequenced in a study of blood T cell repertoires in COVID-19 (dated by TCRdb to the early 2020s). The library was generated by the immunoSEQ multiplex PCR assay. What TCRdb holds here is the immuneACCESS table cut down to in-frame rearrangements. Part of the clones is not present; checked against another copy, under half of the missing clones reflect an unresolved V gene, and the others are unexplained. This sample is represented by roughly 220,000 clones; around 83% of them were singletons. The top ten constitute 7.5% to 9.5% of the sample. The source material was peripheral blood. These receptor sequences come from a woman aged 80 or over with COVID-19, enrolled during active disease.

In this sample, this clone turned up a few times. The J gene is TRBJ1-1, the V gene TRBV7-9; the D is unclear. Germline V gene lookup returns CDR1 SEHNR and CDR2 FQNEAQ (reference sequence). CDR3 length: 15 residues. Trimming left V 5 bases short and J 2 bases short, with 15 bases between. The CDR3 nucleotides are TGTGCCAGCAGCCCTCGGAGGAAACATAACACTGAAGCTTTCTTT. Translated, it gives CASSPRRKHNTEAFF.

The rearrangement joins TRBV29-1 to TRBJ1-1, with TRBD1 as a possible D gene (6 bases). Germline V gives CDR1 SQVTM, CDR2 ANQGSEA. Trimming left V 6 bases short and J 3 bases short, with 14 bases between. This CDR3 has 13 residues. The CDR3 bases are TGCAGCGTCCGGACAGAAATTTACACTGAAGCTTTCTTT. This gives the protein CSVRTEIYTEAFF.